The 11 T cell receptor beta chains below come from one sample, sequenced in a study of T cells in Graves' hyperthyroidism and ophthalmopathy. RNA transcripts provided the source from which TCR beta CDR3 regions were amplified. Carried out on the TCR CDR3, a first-round RT-PCR used the HTBI primer set. TCRdb re-called the multiplex PCR reads with MiXCR, one entry per CDR3 protein. The profile covers roughly 420,000 distinct CDR3 sequences, with approximately 14% appearing a single time and over 12% taken by the ten largest. Source material: blood. These TCRs come from a woman under 30 with Graves' hyperthyroidism.

The rearrangement uses TRBV3-1 and TRBJ2-5; D might be TRBD2 (7 bases). CDR1 and CDR2 (germline): LGHDT, YNNKEL (reference sequence). V lost 6 bases to trimming and J lost 7 bases, with 18 bases between them. This CDR3 has 14 residues. CDR3 nucleotides: TGTGCCAGCAGATCGGGGGGCCCTATTGGGACCCAGTACTTC. Residues: CASRSGGPIGTQYF.

This clonotype has a count of ten or more. The chain uses TRBV3-1 and TRBJ2-7; D gene unclear. The germline V gene encodes CDR1 LGHDT and CDR2 YNNKEL (reference sequence). The V and J ends lost 0 bases and 2 bases respectively, with 11 bases between them. The CDR3 loop spans 15 amino acids. CDR3 residues: CASSQDGAVTYEQYF. For the CDR3, the DNA is TGTGCCAGCAGCCAAGACGGCGCGGTTACCTACGAGCAGTACTTC.

This clonotype has at least ten counts. V usage is TRBV28 and J usage is TRBJ2-7, with D unclear. Germline CDR1 and CDR2: MDHEN and SYDVKM. CDR3 length: 14 residues. The ends were cut back, 3 bases at V and 4 bases at J, with 13 bases in the middle. CDR3 in DNA: TGTGCCAGCAGTTTTGGGCTCGCGCGATACGAGCAGTACTTC. Its translation is CASSFGLARYEQYF.

This clonotype was counted ten times or more. This sequence joins TRBV28 and TRBJ2-7; D remains ambiguous. The V gene's germline CDR1 is MDHEN and CDR2 SYDVKM. Trimming stripped 3 bases from V and 3 bases from J, with 15 bases between. This CDR3 comprises 15 residues. The CDR3 DNA is TGTGCCAGCAGTTTTACGGGCAGGACGGTCTACGAGCAGTACTTC. Protein: CASSFTGRTVYEQYF.

This sequence joins TRBV20-1 and TRBJ2-5; D is ambiguous. V gave up 2 bases and J gave up 2 bases, with 15 bases separating them. CDR1 and CDR2 from the germline V gene are DFQATT and SNEGSKA (reference sequence). The CDR3 sequence is 15 residues long. The CDR3 spells CSARYPSDPQETQYF. CDR3 sequence (DNA): TGCAGTGCTAGATACCCGTCCGACCCACAAGAGACCCAGTACTTC.

This chain connects TRBV6-1 to TRBJ1-2, with D unresolved. Germline V gene data show CDR1 as MNHNS and CDR2 as SASEGT. This CDR3 region has 14 residues. Trimming removed 4 bases from V and 3 bases from J, with 12 bases in between. The CDR3 here is CASSAQRSYYGYTF. In DNA, the CDR3 is TGTGCCAGCAGTGCACAACGTAGCTACTATGGCTACACCTTC.

The sample holds many counts of this clonotype. The CDR3 loop is CSARDPAGQRNEQYF. The DNA for the CDR3 is TGCAGTGCTAGAGATCCGGCGGGACAACGTAACGAGCAGTACTTC. The chain carries TRBV20-1 and TRBJ2-7; D may correspond to TRBD1 or TRBD2 (6 bases each). Germline V lookup: CDR1 DFQATT, CDR2 SNEGSKA (reference sequence). V lost 0 bases and J lost 5, with 17 bases in between. The CDR3 spans 15 residues.

The sample holds many counts of this clonotype. The chain links TRBV5-1 to TRBJ2-7; no clear D. Germline-derived CDR1 and CDR2 are SGHRS and YFSETQ. Trimming removed 0 bases from V and 0 bases from J, with 13 bases in between. The CDR3 loop spans 16 amino acids. CDR3 in amino acids: CASSLGVQAYSYEQYF. The CDR3 coding sequence is TGCGCCAGCAGCTTGGGGGTCCAGGCCTACTCCTACGAGCAGTACTTC.

The sample holds many counts of this clonotype. The J gene is TRBJ1-6, the V gene TRBV7-8, with D possibly matching TRBD1 (6 bases). Deletions cut 2 bases from V and 5 bases from J, with 10 bases between. Germline CDR1 reads SGHVS; CDR2 reads FQNEAQ. The CDR3 sequence is 15 residues long. CDR3: CASSLKRQDNSPLHF. The CDR3, as DNA: TGTGCCAGCAGCTTAAAGCGACAGGATAATTCACCCCTCCACTTT.

This clonotype came up many times. This sequence joins TRBV20-1 and TRBJ1-5, with D possibly being TRBD1 (6 bases). CDR3 length: 13 residues. Trimming removed 6 bases from V and 7 bases from J, with 16 bases in between. Germline V lookup: CDR1 DFQATT, CDR2 SNEGSKA (reference sequence). CDR3 region: CSARRGFGQPQHF. The CDR3 nucleotides are TGCAGTGCCAGAAGGGGGTTTGGACAGCCCCAGCATTTT.

This clonotype was counted a few times. J is TRBJ2-7 and V is TRBV5-6; 8 bases fit TRBD2. The CDR3 consists of 15 residues. V trimming: 4 bases; J trimming: 3 bases; junction bases outside the gene matches: 9. Germline CDR1 and CDR2: SGHDT and YYEEEE. The CDR3 bases are TGTGCCAGCAGCCCCGGGGGTAGCGGGAACTACGAGCAGTACTTC. It translates to CASSPGGSGNYEQYF.